The next 14 T cell receptor beta chains were all read from a single sample in a study of identical twins. Using its own MiXCR run on the 5' RACE reads, TCRdb lists one record per CDR3 protein. The sample shows some 600,000 distinct CDR3 sequences, under 8.5% of them seen only once. The same data also contributed to another study, on yellow fever vaccine responses in identical twins.

Sequencing was done on a sample of PBMCs. These receptors all stem from a woman in her late teens or twenties in good health.

The chain has TRBV20-1 and TRBJ1-2, with no clear D. V shed 0 bases and J shed 1 base, with 6 bases lying between them. CDR3 length: 13 amino acids. Germline CDR1 and CDR2: DFQATT and SNEGSKA (reference sequence). The CDR3 spells CSAREVVNYGYTF. In DNA, the CDR3 is TGCAGTGCTAGAGAGGTGGTTAACTATGGCTACACCTTC.

This clonotype was counted between two and nine times. The V and J genes are TRBV29-1 and TRBJ2-1, with D hard to call. The CDR3 extends over 13 amino acids. Trimming left V 5 bases short and J 4 bases short, with 12 bases between. Germline lookup yields CDR1 SQVTM and CDR2 ANQGSEA. In nucleotides, the CDR3 is TGCAGCGTTTTCGACGGGCCATACAATGAGCAGTTCTTC. It translates to CSVFDGPYNEQFF.

CDR3 in DNA: TGTGCCACCCGGACTAGCGTTGGGGAGCTGTTTTTT. Translated, it gives CATRTSVGELFF. The genes are TRBV10-3 and TRBJ2-2, with 9 bases aligning to TRBD2. This CDR3 region has 12 residues. Germline V gives CDR1 ENHRY, CDR2 SYGVKD. J lost 8 bases, V lost 10 bases, and 5 bases had no gene match.

This clonotype was picked up many times. The chain employs TRBV10-2 and TRBJ1-2; TRBD1 aligns across 7 bases. Germline CDR1 reads WSHSY; CDR2 reads SAAADI. CDR3 length equals 13 residues. V was clipped by 4 bases and J by 4 bases; unmatched bases: 3. Here the CDR3 reads CASSVGQIYGYTF. The DNA for the CDR3 is TGCGCCAGCAGTGTGGGACAGATCTATGGCTACACCTTC.

In this sample, this clonotype turned up many times. The rearrangement links TRBV7-8 to TRBJ1-1; 11 bases line up with TRBD1. This CDR3 comprises 17 residues. V was pared by 5 bases and J by 0 bases, with 8 bases of the junction left unmatched. Germline V CDR1 and CDR2: SGHVS, FQNEAQ. The CDR3 DNA is TGTGCCAGCAGCCACCGGGACAGGGGGACGATGAACACTGAAGCTTTCTTT. As protein: CASSHRDRGTMNTEAFF.

This clonotype was recorded at least ten times. This rearrangement joins TRBV24-1 to TRBJ2-3; 9 bases fit TRBD2. CDR3 size: 16 residues. The V gene end was trimmed by 0 bases and the J gene end by 4 bases; junction bases not matched to a gene: 4. The germline gives CDR1 KGHDR, CDR2 SFDVKD. DNA of the CDR3: TGTGCCACCAGTGATTTGTGGCGGGAGGGCGCAGATACGCAGTATTTT. Translation gives CATSDLWREGADTQYF.

This clonotype has only a few counts. The chain employs TRBV12-3 or TRBV12-4 and TRBJ1-1; no clear D gene. The CDR3 sequence is 11 residues long. V gave up 8 bases and J gave up 4 bases, with 8 bases separating them. The CDR3 DNA sequence: TGTGCCAGCGGAAGCGGCACTGAAGCTTTCTTT. It translates to CASGSGTEAFF.

The rearrangement links TRBV2 to TRBJ2-1; D is ambiguous. The V gene lost 6 bases and the J gene lost 8 bases, with 11 bases spanning the gap. CDR1 is SNHLY, CDR2 FYNNEI, per germline. This CDR3 has 12 residues. DNA of the CDR3: TGTGCCAGCAGGACGGATAACGATGAGCAGTTCTTC. It codes for CASRTDNDEQFF.

This clonotype showed up many times. This rearrangement joins TRBV7-9 to TRBJ1-1; a weak D match, TRBD1 (5 bases). The V gene lost 4 bases and the J gene lost 1 base, with 13 bases spanning the gap. Germline V gene lookup returns CDR1 SEHNR and CDR2 FQNEAQ (reference sequence). CDR3 length equals 15 residues. The CDR3 DNA reads TGTGCCAGCAGCTCCTGGGACGGCTGGAACACTGAAGCTTTCTTT. It codes for CASSSWDGWNTEAFF.

This clonotype was counted many times. V usage is TRBV3-1 and J usage is TRBJ2-2; D not certain. CDR1 and CDR2 (germline): LGHDT, YNNKEL (reference sequence). V lost 0 bases and J lost 7, with 9 bases in between. There are 14 residues in the CDR3. The CDR3 DNA reads as TGTGCCAGCAGCCAAGATCTTGCGCACGGGGAGCTGTTTTTT. Protein product: CASSQDLAHGELFF.

This chain connects TRBV29-1 to TRBJ2-5; 7 positions match TRBD2. J lost 9 bases, V lost 2 bases, and 0 bases had no gene match. Per germline, CDR1 SQVTM and CDR2 ANQGSEA. The CDR3 loop spans 10 amino acids. The CDR3 protein is CSVESGAQYF. DNA of the CDR3: TGCAGCGTTGAAAGCGGGGCCCAGTACTTC. The whole variable domain, filled in from reference TRBV29-1 and TRBJ2-5, reads SAVISQKPSRDICQRGTSLTIQCQVDSQVTMMFWYRQQPGQSLTLIATANQGSEATYESGFVIDKFPISRPNLTFSTLTVSNMSPEDSSIYLCSVESGAQYFGPGTRLLVL.

This clonotype was seen a handful of times. V and J are TRBV7-9 and TRBJ1-2, with D maybe TRBD1 (6 bases). The CDR3 covers 15 residues. The germline V and J ends were trimmed by 0 bases and 2 bases, with 10 bases remaining between them. Per germline, CDR1 SEHNR and CDR2 FQNEAQ (reference sequence). The CDR3 nucleotides are TGTGCCAGCAGCTTAGCACCGACAGGCAACTATGGCTACACCTTC. It encodes CASSLAPTGNYGYTF. Variable domain in full (rest from reference TRBV7-9 and TRBJ1-2): DTGVSQNPRHKITKRGQNVTFRCDPISEHNRLYWYRQTLGQGPEFLTYFQNEAQLEKSRLLSDRFSAERPKGSFSTLEIQRTEQGDSAMYLCASSLAPTGNYGYTFGSGTRLTVV.

This clonotype was recorded once. The chain employs TRBV29-1 and TRBJ2-5; 7 bases fit TRBD2. The CDR3 covers 15 residues. The V segment lost 5 bases and the J segment 2 bases; nucleotides outside the gene matches: 11. Germline CDR1 is SQVTM and CDR2 is ANQGSEA. The CDR3 loop reads CSVSASGGIQETQYF. CDR3 bases: TGCAGCGTTTCGGCTAGCGGTGGTATTCAAGAGACCCAGTACTTC.

V usage is TRBV18 and J usage is TRBJ2-3, with D hard to call. The CDR3 totals 13 residues. Trimming shortened V by 0 bases and J by 4 bases, and 5 bases separated the two germline ends. Looked up from germline, CDR1 is KGHSH and CDR2 is LQKENI. CDR3 sequence reads: CASSPPVADTQYF. In DNA, the CDR3 is TGTGCCAGCTCACCACCGGTGGCAGATACGCAGTATTTT.